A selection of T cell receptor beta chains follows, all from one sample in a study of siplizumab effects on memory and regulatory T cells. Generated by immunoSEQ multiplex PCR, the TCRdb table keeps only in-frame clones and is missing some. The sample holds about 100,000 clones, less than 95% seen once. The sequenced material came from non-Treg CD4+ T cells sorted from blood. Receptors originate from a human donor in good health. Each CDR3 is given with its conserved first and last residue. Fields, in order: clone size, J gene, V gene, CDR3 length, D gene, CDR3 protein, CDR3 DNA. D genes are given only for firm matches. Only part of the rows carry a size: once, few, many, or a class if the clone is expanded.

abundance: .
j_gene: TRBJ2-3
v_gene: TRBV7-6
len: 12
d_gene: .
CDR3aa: CASSSRTDTQYF
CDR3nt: TGTGCCAGCAGCTCCAGGACAGATACGCAGTATTTT

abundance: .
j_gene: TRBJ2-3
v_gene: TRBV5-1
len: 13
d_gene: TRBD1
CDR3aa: CASQGVSTDTQYF
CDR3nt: TGCGCCAGCCAGGGGGTAAGCACAGATACGCAGTATTTT

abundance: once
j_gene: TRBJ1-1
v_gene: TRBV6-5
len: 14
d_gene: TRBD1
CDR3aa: CASSYTRGWTEAFF
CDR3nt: TGTGCCAGCAGTTATACCAGGGGGTGGACTGAAGCTTTCTTT

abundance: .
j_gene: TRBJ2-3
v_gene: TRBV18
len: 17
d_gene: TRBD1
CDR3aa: CASSPPNRGLSTDTQYF
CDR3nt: TGTGCCAGCTCACCCCCCAACAGGGGATTAAGCACAGATACGCAGTATTTT

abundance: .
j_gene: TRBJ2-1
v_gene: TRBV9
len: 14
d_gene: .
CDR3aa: CASNHEGSYNEQFF
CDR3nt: TGTGCCAGCAACCATGAGGGCTCCTACAATGAGCAGTTCTTC

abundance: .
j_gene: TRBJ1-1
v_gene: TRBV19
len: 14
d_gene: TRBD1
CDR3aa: CASSIVDRDTEAFF
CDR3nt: TGTGCCAGTAGTATAGTAGACAGGGACACTGAAGCTTTCTTT

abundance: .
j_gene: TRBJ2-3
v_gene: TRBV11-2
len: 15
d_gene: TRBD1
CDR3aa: CASSLQGQAADTQYF
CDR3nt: TGTGCCAGCAGCTTACAAGGACAGGCCGCAGATACGCAGTATTTT

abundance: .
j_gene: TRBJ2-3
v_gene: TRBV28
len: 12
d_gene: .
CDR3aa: CASSPNTDTQYF
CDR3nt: TGTGCCAGCAGTCCCAACACAGATACGCAGTATTTT

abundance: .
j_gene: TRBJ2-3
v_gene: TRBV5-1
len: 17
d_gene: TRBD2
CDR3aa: CASSVLPGLAESDTQYF
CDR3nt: TGCGCCAGCAGCGTATTACCGGGACTAGCGGAGTCAGATACGCAGTATTTT

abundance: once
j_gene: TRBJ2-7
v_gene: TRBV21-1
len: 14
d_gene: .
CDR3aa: CASSKKYRGDEQYF
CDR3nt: TGTGCCAGCAGCAAAAAATACAGGGGGGACGAGCAGTACTTC

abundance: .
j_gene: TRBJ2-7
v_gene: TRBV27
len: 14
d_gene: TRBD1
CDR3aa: CASSSGTGGYEQYF
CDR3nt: TGTGCCAGCAGCTCCGGGACAGGGGGCTACGAGCAGTACTTC

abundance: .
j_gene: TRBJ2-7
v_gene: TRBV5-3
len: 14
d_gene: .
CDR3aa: CARTPAAQGYEQYF
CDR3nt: TGTGCCAGAACCCCGGCGGCACAAGGCTACGAGCAGTACTTC

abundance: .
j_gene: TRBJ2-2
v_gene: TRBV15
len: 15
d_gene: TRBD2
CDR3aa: CATSIASGSTGELFF
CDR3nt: TGTGCCACCAGCATAGCGAGCGGGAGTACCGGGGAGCTGTTTTTT

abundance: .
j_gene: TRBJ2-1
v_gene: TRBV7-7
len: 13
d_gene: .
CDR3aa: CASSLGLNNEQFF
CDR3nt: TGTGCTAGCAGCTTAGGACTAAACAATGAGCAGTTCTTC

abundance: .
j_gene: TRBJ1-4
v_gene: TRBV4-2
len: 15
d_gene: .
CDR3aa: CASSQVTAFNEKLFF
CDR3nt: TGTGCCAGCAGCCAAGTTACAGCTTTTAATGAAAAACTGTTTTTT

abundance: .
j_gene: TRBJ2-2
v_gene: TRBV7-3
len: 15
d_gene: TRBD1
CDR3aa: CASSWDRGLNGELFF
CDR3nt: TGTGCCAGCAGCTGGGACAGGGGGCTTAATGGGGAGCTGTTTTTT

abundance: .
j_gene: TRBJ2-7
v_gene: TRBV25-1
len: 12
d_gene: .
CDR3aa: CASTNTGAEQYF
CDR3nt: TGTGCCAGCACCAATACGGGCGCCGAGCAGTACTTC

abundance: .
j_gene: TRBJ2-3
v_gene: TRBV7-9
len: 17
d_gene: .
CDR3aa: CASSPERRTPSADTQYF
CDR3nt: TGTGCCAGCAGCCCCGAGAGACGGACCCCTTCGGCAGATACGCAGTATTTT

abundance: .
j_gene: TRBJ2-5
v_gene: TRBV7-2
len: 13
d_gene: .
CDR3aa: CASSLGQSETQYF
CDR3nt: TGTGCCAGCAGCTTGGGTCAGTCGGAGACCCAGTACTTC

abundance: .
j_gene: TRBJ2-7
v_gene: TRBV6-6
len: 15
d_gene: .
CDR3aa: CASSYSQGSSYEQYF
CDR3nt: TGTGCCAGCAGTTACTCGCAGGGTAGCTCCTACGAGCAGTACTTC

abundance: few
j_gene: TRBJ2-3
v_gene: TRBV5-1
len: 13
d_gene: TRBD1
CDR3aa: CASRLRGGDTQYF
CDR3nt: TGCGCCAGCAGGCTGAGAGGGGGCGATACGCAGTATTTT

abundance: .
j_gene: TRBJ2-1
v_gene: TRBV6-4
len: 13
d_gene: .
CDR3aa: CASSLSSYNEQFF
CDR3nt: TGTGCCAGCAGTCTTAGCTCCTACAATGAGCAGTTCTTC

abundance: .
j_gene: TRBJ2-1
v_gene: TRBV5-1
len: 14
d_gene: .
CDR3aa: CASSSTGEGGWEFF
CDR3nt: TGCGCCAGCAGCTCGACGGGCGAGGGAGGTTGGGAGTTCTTC

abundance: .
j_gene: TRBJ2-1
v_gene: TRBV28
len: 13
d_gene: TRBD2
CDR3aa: CASRLAGSNEQFF
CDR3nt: TGTGCCAGCCGACTAGCGGGTTCGAATGAGCAGTTCTTC

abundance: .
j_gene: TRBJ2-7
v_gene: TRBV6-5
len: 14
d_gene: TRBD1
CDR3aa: CASSYRQGGYEQYF
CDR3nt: TGTGCCAGCAGTTATAGACAGGGGGGGTACGAGCAGTACTTC

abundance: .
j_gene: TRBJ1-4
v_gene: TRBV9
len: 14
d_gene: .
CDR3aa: CASSVGRADEKLFF
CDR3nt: TGTGCCAGCAGCGTAGGAAGGGCAGATGAAAAACTGTTTTTT

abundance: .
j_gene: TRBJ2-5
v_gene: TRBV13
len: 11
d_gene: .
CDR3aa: CASSLRETQYF
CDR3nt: TGTGCCAGCAGCTTACGGGAGACCCAGTACTTC

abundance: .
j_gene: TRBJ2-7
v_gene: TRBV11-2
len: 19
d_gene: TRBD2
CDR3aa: CASSRLVSGTSGRGYEQYF
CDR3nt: TGTGCCAGCAGCCGCCTCGTTTCAGGGACTAGCGGGAGAGGCTACGAGCAGTACTTC

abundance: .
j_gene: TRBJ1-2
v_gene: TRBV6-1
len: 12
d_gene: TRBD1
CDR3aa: CASNRGLSGYTF
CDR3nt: TGTGCCAGCAACAGGGGGCTAAGCGGCTACACCTTC

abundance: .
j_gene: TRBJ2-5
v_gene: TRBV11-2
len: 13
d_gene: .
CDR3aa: CASSLGAQETQYF
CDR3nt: TGTGCCAGCAGCTTAGGGGCTCAAGAGACCCAGTACTTC

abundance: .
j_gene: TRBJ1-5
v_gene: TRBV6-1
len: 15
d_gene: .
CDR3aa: CASSEASGANQPQHF
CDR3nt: TGTGCCAGCAGTGAAGCGTCAGGGGCCAATCAGCCCCAGCATTTT

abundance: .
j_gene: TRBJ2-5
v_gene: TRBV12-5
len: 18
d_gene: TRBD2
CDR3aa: CASDSPLSTSTSVETQYF
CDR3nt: TGTGCTAGTGATTCCCCACTCTCGACTAGCACCTCTGTAGAGACCCAGTACTTC

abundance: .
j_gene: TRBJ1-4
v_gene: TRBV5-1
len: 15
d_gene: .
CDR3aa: CASSQDSSYGEKLFF
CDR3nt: TGCGCCAGCAGCCAAGACAGTTCCTATGGTGAAAAACTGTTTTTT

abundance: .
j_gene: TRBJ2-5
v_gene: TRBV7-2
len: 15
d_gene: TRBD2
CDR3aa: CASSLAASGIETQYF
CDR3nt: TGTGCCAGCAGCTTAGCTGCTAGCGGGATAGAGACCCAGTACTTC

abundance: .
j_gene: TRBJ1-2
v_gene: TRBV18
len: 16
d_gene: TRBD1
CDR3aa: CASSPLDRVSTYGYTF
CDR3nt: TGTGCCAGCTCACCACTGGACAGGGTATCTACTTATGGCTACACCTTC

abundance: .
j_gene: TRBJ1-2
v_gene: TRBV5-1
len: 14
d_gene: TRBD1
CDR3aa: CASSYQQGNYGYTF
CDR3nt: TGCGCCAGCAGCTACCAACAGGGGAACTATGGCTACACCTTC

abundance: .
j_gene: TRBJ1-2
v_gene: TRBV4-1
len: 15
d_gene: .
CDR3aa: CASRPLSTANYGYTF
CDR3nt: TGCGCCAGCAGACCCCTCTCGACAGCCAACTATGGCTACACCTTC

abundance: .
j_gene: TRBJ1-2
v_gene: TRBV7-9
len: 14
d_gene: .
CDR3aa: CASSSTGINYGYTF
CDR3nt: TGTGCCAGCAGCTCAACGGGAATTAACTATGGCTACACCTTC

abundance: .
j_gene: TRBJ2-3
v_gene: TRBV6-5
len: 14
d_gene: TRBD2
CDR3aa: CASTQLAGADTQYF
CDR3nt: TGTGCCAGCACTCAACTAGCGGGAGCTGATACGCAGTATTTT

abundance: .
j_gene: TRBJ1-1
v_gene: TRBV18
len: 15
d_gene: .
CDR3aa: CASSPSEQLNTEAFF
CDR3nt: TGTGCCAGCTCACCTTCGGAGCAGCTAAACACTGAAGCTTTCTTT

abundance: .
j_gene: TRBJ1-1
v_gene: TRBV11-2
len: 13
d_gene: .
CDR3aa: CASSLDSGSEAFF
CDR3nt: TGTGCCAGCAGCTTAGATAGTGGCAGTGAAGCTTTCTTT

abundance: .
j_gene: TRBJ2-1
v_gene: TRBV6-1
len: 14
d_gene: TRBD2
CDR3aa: CASQRTRAYNEQFF
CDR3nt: TGTGCCAGCCAGAGGACTAGAGCTTACAATGAGCAGTTCTTC

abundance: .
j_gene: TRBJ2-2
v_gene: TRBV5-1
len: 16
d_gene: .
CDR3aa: CASSLAGGENTGELFF
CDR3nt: TGCGCCAGCAGCTTGGCCGGCGGAGAGAACACCGGGGAGCTGTTTTTT